The entry that follows covers one T cell receptor (beta chain) sequence. The ends lost 4 bases at V and 2 bases at J; junction bases unmatched: 6. Germline V gene data show CDR1 as SGDLS and CDR2 as YYNGEE. The CDR3 length is 16 residues. The source of the sample is a study of blood T cell repertoires in COVID-19. Under the authors' procedure: Nucleated cell number was recorded as an estimate derived from reference gene primer amplification. The method was immunoSEQ multiplex PCR; TCRdb's version includes in-frame clones alone and lacks a portion of them. That table furnishes V, J and clone size, whereas the DNA furnished D and trimming. This sample has almost 200,000 clones, with more than 70% found just once.

Sequencing was carried out using PBMCs or T cells enriched from blood (not recorded which). This chain connects TRBV9 to TRBJ2-3, with 11 bases aligning to TRBD2. The TCR was taken from a woman between 18 and 30 years old who had recovered from COVID-19. The CDR3 spells CASSLVLAGATDTQYF. DNA for the CDR3: TGTGCCAGCAGCCTTGTACTAGCGGGGGCCACAGATACGCAGTATTTT.